The present entry profiles one TCR beta chain with its context. This record belongs to a study of cytomegalovirus exposure and HLA in healthy donors. The V end was cut by 6 bases, the J end by 5 bases, with 16 bases between. The CDR3 spans 14 residues. CDR1 and CDR2 from the germline V gene are MRHNA and SNTAGT. The PCR made use of 60 Vbeta and 13 Jbeta primers. The data were produced by immunoSEQ multiplex PCR, yet TCRdb's version contains in-frame clones alone and is incomplete. Of approximately 70,000 clones listed, 74% were seen once; the top ten hold 11%. The sample comprised PBMCs. This chain joins TRBV6-4 and TRBJ1-1; perhaps TRBD1 as D (6 bases). This sequence originates from a woman aged 55-70 years in good health and CMV-seropositive. For the CDR3, the DNA is TGTGCCAGCAGGGGACACTCGAGTAGTACTGAAGCTTTCTTT. This sequence encodes CASRGHSSSTEAFF.